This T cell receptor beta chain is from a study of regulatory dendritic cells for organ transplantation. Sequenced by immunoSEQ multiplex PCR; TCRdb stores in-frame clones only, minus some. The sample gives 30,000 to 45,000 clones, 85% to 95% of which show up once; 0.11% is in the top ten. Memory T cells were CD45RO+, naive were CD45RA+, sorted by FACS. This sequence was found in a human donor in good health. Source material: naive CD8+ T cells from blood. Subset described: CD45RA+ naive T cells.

CDR3 nucleotides: TGCGCCAGCAGTGAGTCAGTGATAGGGGCCAAAGGGGATGAGCAGTTCTTC. It is translated as CASSESVIGAKGDEQFF. This sequence joins TRBV10-1 and TRBJ2-1, with a tentative D call TRBD1 (5 bases). CDR1 WNHNN and CDR2 SYGVQD come from the germline V gene (reference sequence). V was cut by 0 bases and J by 8 bases, with 20 bases left in between. The CDR3 has 17 amino acids.